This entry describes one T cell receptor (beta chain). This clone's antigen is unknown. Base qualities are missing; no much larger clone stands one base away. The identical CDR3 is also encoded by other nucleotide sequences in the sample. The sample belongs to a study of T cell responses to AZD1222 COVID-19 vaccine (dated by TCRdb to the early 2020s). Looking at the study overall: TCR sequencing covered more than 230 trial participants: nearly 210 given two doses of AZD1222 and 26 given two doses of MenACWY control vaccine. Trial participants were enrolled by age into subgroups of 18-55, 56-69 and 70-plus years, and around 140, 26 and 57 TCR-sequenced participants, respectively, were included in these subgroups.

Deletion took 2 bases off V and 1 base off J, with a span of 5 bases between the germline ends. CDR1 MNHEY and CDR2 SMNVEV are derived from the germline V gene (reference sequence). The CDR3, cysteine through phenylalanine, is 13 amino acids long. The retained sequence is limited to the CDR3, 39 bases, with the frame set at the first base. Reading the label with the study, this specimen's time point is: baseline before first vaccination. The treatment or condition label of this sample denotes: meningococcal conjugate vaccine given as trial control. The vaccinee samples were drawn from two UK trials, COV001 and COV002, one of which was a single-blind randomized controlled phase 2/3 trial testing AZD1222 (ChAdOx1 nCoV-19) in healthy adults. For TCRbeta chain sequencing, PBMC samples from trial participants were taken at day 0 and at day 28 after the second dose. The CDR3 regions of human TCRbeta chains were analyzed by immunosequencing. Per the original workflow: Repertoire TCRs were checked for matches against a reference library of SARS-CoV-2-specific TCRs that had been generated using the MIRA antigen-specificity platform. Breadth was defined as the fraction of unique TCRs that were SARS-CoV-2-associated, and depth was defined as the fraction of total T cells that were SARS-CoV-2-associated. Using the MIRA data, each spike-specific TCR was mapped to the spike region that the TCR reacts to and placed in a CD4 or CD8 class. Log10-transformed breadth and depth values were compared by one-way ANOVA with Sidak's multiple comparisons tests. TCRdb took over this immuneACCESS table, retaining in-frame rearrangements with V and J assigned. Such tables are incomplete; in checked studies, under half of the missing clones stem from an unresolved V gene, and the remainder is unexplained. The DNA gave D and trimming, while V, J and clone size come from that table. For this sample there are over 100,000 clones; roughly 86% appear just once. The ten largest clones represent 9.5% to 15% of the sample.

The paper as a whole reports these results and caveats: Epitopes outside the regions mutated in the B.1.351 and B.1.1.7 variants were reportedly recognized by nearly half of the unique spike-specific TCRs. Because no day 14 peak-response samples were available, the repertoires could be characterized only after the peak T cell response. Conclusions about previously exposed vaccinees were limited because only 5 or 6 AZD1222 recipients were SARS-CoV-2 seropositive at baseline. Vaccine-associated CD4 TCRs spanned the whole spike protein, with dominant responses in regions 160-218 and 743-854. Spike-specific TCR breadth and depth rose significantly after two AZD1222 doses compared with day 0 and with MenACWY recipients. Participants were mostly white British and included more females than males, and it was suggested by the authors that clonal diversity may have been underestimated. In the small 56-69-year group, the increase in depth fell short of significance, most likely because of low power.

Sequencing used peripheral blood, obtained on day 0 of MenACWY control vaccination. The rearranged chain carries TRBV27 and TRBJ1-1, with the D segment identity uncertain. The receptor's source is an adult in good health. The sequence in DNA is TGTGCCAGCAGTTTAAACAGGAACACTGAAGCTTTCTTT. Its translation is CASSLNRNTEAFF.